This record concerns one T cell receptor (beta chain) sequence. Germline V CDR1 and CDR2: SGHRS, YFSETQ. V gave up 1 base and J gave up 8 bases; unmatched junction bases: 5. The CDR3 has 15 amino acids. The data were obtained in a study of blood T cell repertoires in COVID-19. Data came from immunoSEQ multiplex PCR; TCRdb stores just in-frame clones and leaves some out. Here the sample spans around 200,000 clones, approximately 80% being singletons. This rearrangement joins TRBV5-1 to TRBJ2-1, with 11 bases aligning to TRBD1. The clonotype comes from an elderly woman with acute or convalescent COVID-19. Sample: peripheral blood. The CDR3 DNA reads as TGCGCCAGCAGCTTGCGGGACAGGGGGAATTATGAGCAGTTCTTC. Translating gives CASSLRDRGNYEQFF.